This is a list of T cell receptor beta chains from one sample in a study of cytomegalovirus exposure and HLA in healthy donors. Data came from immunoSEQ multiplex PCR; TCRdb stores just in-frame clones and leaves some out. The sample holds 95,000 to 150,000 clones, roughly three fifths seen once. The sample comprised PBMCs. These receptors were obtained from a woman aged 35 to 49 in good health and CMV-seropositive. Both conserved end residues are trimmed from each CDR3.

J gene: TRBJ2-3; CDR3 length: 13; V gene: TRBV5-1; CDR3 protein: ASSRGGPAVETQY
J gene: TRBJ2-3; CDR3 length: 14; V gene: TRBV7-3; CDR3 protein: ASSPQGSGNTDTQY
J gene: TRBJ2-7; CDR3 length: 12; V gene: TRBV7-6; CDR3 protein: ASSPDPDSYEQY
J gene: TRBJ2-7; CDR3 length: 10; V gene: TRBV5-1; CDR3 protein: ASRDRDYEQY
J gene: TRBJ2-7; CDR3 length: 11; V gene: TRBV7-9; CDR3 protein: ASSFPGAYEQY
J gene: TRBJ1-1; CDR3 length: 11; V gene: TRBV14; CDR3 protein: ASSLSRNTEAF
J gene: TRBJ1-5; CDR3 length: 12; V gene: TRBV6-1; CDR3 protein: ASSDRVARQPQH
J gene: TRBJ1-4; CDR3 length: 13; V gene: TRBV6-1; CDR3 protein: ASSEWSTPEEKLF
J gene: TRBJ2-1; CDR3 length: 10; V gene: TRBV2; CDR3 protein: ASRTAVFEQF
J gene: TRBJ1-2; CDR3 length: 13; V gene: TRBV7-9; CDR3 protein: ASSGGAAGNYGYP
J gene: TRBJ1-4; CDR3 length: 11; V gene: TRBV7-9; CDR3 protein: ASSLPTNEKLF
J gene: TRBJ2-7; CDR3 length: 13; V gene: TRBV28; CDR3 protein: ASRLPGTGGYEQY
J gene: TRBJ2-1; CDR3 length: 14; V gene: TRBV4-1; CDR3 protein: ASSHGQGESYNEQF
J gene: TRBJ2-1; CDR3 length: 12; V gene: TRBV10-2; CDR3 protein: ASSDVHSYNEQF
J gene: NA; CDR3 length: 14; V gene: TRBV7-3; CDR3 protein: ASSWRRGTADYEQY
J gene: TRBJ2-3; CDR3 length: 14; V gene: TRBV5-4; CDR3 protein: ASSPPGAGGSDTQY
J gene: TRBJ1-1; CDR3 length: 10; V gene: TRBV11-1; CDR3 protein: ASSLLGGKAF
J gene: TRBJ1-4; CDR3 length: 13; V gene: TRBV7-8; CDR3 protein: ASSPPGGREEKLF
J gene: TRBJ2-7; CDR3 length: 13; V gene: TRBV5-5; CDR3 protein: ASSLAVGSSYEQY
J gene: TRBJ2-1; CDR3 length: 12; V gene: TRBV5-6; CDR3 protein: AAGSQGAYNEQF
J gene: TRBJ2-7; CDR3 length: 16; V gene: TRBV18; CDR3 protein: ASSPRRADLGGAGEQY
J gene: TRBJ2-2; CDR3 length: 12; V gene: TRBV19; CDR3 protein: ASSGTGATGELF